Described below is a single T cell receptor (beta chain) sequence and its context. J gave up 0 bases and V 6 bases, and 8 bases lay outside the gene matches. The CDR3 runs to 15 residues. Germline loops: CDR1 KGHSH, CDR2 LQKENI. The record originates from a study of blood T cell repertoires in COVID-19. Across the whole study: The analysed material was cDNA or gDNA that came from T cells, B-cell-depleted T cells, or PBMCs.

The table came from immunoSEQ multiplex PCR; TCRdb's copy has only in-frame clones and leaves some out. The table shows about 190,000 clones, with more than 85% occurring only once. Sample: peripheral blood. The rearrangement links TRBV18 to TRBJ2-7, with 7 bases fitting TRBD1. The receptor was derived from a man aged 35 to 55 with active or convalescent COVID-19. The CDR3 loop reads CASSPAQGSSYEQYF. The CDR3 region has the DNA TGTGCCAGCTCCCCGGCACAGGGGTCCTCCTACGAGCAGTACTTC.